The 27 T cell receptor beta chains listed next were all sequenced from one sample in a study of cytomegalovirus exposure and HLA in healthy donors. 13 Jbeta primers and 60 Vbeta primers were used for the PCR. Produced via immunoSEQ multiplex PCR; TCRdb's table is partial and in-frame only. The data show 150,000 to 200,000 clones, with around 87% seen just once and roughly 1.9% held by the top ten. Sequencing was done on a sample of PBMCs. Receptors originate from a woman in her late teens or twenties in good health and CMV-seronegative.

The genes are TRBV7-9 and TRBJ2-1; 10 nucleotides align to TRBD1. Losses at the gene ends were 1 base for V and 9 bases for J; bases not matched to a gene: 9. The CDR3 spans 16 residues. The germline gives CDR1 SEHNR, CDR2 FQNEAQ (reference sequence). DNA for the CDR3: TGTGCCAGCAGCTTAGGACCGGACAGGGGGTACGGTGAGCAGTTCTTC. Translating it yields CASSLGPDRGYGEQFF.

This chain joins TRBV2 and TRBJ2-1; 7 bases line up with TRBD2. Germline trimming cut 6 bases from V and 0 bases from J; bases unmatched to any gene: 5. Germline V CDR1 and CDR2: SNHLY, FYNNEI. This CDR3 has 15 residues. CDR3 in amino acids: CASSAERGSYNEQFF. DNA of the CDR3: TGTGCCAGCAGCGCAGAGCGGGGCTCCTACAATGAGCAGTTCTTC.

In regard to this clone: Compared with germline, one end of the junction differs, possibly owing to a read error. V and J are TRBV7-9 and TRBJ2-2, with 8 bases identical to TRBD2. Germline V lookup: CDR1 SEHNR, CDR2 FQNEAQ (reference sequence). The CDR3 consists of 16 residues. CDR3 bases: TGTTCCAGCAGCCCAACTAGCGGCCCTTACACCGGGGAGCTGTTTTTT. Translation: CSSSPTSGPYTGELFF.

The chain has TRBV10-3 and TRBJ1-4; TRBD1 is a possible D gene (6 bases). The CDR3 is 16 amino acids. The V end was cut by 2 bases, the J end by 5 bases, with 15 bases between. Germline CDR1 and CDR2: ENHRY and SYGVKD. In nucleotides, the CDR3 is TGTGCCATCAGTGAGGGATCCGGGACAAGAAATGAAAAACTGTTTTTT. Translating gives CAISEGSGTRNEKLFF.

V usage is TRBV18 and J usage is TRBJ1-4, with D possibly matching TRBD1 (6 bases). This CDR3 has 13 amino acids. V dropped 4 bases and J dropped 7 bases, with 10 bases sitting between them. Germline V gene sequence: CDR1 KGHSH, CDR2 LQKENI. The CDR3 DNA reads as TGTGCCAGCTCACGGGGGCGCGGTGAAAAACTGTTTTTT. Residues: CASSRGRGEKLFF.

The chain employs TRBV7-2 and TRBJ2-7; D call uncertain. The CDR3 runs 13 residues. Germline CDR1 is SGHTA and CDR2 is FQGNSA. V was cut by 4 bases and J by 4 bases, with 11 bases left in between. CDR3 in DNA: TGTGCCAGCAGCTCACATATCGGGTACGAGCAGTACTTC. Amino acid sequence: CASSSHIGYEQYF.

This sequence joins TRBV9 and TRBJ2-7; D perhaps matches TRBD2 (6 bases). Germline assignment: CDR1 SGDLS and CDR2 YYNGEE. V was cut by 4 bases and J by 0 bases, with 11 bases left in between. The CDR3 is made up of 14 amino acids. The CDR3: CASSPAGSSYEQYF. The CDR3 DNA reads TGTGCCAGCAGCCCCGCGGGATCCTCCTACGAGCAGTACTTC.

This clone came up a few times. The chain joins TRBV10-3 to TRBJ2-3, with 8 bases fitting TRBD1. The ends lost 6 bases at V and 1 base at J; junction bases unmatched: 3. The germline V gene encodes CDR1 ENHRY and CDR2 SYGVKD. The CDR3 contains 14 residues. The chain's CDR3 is CAIRDRVGTDTQYF. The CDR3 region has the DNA TGTGCCATCAGGGACAGGGTCGGCACAGATACGCAGTATTTT.

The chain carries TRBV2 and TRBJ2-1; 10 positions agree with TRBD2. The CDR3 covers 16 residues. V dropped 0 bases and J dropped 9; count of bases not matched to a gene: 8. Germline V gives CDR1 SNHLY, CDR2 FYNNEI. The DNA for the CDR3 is TGTGCCAGCAGTGAAGCGAGGCTAGCGGGGGCGGTTGAGCAGTTCTTC. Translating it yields CASSEARLAGAVEQFF.

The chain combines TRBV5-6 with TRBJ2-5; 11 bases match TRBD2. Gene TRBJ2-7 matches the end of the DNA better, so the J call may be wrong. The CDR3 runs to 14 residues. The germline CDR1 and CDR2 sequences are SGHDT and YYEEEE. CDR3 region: CASSSTSGAYEQYF. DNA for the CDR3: TGTGCCAGCAGCTCGACTAGCGGGGCGTACGAGCAGTACTTC.

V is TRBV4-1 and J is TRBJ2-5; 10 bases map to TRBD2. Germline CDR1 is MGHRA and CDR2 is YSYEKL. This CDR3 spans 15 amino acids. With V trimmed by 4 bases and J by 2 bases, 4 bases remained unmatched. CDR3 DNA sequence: TGCGCCAGCAGCCGAGAAGCGGGGGGGCAAGAGACCCAGTACTTC. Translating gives CASSREAGGQETQYF.

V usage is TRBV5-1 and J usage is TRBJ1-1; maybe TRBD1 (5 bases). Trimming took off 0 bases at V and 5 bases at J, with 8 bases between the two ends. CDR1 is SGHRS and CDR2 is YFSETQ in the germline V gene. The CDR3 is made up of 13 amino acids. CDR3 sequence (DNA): TGCGCCAGCAGCTTGGGCAGGGATACTGAAGCTTTCTTT. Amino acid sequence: CASSLGRDTEAFF.

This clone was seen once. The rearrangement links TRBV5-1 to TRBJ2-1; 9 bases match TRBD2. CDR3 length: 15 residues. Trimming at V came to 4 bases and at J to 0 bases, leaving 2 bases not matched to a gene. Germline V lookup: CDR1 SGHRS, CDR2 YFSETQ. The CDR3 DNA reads TGCGCCAGCAGCCGTAGCGGGAGCTCCTACAATGAGCAGTTCTTC. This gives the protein CASSRSGSSYNEQFF.

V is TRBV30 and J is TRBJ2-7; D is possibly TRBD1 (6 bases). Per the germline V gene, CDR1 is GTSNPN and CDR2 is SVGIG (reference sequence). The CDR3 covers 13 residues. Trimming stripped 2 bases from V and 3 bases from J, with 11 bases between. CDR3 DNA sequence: TGTGCCTGGAGTTCGCAGGGGTACTACGAGCAGTACTTC. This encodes CAWSSQGYYEQYF. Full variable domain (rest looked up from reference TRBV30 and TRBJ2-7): SQTIHQWPATLVQPVGSPLSLECTVEGTSNPNLYWYRQAAGRGLQLLFYSVGIGQISSEVPQNLSASRPQDRQFILSSKKLLLSDSGFYLCAWSSQGYYEQYFGPGTRLTVT.

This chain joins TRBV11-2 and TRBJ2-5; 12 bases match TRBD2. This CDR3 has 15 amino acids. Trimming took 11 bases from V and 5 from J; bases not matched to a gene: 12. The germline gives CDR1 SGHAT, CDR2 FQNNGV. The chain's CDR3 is CACIPTSGRGETQYF. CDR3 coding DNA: TGTGCCTGCATTCCGACTAGCGGGAGAGGGGAGACCCAGTACTTC. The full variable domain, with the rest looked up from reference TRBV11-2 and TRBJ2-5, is EAGVAQSPRYKIIEKRQSVAFWCNPISGHATLYWYQQILGQGPKLLIQFQNNGVVDDSQLPKDRFSAERLKGVDSTLKIQPAKLEDSAVYLCACIPTSGRGETQYFGPGTRLLVL.

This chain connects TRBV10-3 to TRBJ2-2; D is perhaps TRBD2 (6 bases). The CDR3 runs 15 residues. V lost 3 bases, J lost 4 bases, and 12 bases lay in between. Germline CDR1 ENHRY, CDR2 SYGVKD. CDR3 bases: TGTGCCATCAGTGATGAGGCGGGGACCACCGGGGAGCTGTTTTTT. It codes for CAISDEAGTTGELFF.

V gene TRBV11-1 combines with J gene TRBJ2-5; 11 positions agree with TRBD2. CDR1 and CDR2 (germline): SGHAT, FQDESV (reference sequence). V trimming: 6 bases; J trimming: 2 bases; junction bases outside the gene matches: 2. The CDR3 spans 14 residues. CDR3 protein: CASSRLAGQETQYF. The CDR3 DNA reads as TGTGCCAGCAGTCGACTAGCGGGACAAGAGACCCAGTACTTC. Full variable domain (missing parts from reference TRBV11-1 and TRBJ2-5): EAEVAQSPRYKITEKSQAVAFWCDPISGHATLYWYRQILGQGPELLVQFQDESVVDDSQLPKDRFSAERLKGVDSTLKIQPAELGDSAMYLCASSRLAGQETQYFGPGTRLLVL.

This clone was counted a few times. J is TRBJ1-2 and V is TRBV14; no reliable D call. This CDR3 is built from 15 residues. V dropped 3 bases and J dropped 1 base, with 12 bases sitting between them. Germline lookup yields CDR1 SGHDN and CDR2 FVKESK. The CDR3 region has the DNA TGTGCCAGCAGCCATGACGCCAGACTTAACTATGGCTACACCTTC. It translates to CASSHDARLNYGYTF.

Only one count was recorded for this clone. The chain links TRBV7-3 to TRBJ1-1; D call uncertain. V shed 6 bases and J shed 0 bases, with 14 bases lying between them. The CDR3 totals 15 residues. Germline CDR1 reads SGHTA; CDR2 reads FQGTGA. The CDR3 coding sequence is TGTGCCAGCAGAACGGACTCCCATTTGAACACTGAAGCTTTCTTT. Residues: CASRTDSHLNTEAFF.

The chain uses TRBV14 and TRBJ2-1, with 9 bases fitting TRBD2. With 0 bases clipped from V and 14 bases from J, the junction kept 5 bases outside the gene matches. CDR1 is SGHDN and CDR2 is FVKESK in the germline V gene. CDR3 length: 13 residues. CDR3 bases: TGTGCCAGCAGCCAAGATGTTGCGGGAGGGAAGTTCTTC. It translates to CASSQDVAGGKFF. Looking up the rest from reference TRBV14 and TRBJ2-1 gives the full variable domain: EAGVTQFPSHSVIEKGQTVTLRCDPISGHDNLYWYRRVMGKEIKFLLHFVKESKQDESGMPNNRFLAERTGGTYSTLKVQPAELEDSGVYFCASSQDVAGGKFFGPGTRLTVL.

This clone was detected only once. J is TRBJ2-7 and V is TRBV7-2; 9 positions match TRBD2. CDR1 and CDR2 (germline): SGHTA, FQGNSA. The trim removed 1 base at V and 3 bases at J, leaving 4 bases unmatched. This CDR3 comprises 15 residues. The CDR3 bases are TGTGCCAGCAGCTTAGGTAGCGGGAGCTTCTACGAGCAGTACTTC. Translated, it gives CASSLGSGSFYEQYF.

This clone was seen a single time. Here the CDR3 DNA reads TGTGCCAGCAGACAACCGGGACAGGGTACCTATGAGCAGTTCTTC. Translation: CASRQPGQGTYEQFF. This sequence joins TRBV6-1 and TRBJ2-1, with 9 positions matching TRBD1. J was trimmed by 8 bases and V by 6 bases; bases with no gene match: 11. Looked up from germline, CDR1 is MNHNS and CDR2 is SASEGT. The CDR3 is made up of 15 amino acids.

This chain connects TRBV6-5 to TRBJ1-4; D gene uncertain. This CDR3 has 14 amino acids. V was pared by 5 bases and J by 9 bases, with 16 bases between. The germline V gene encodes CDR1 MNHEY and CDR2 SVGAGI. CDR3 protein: CASSDTYKVKKLFF. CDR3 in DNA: TGTGCCAGCAGTGACACCTATAAGGTGAAAAAACTGTTTTTT.

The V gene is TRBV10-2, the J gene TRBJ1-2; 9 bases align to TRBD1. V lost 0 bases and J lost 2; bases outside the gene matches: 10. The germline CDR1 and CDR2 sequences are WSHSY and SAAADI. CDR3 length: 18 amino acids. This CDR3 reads CASSESTLRTGANYGYTF. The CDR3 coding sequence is TGCGCCAGCAGTGAGTCGACTCTGAGGACAGGGGCCAACTATGGCTACACCTTC.

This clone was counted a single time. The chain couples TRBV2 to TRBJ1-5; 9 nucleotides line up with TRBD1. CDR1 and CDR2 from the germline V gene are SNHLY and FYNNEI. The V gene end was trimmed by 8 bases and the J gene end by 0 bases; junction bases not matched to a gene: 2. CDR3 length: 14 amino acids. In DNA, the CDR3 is TGTGCCAGCGGACAGGGGTATAGCAATCAGCCCCAGCATTTT. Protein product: CASGQGYSNQPQHF.

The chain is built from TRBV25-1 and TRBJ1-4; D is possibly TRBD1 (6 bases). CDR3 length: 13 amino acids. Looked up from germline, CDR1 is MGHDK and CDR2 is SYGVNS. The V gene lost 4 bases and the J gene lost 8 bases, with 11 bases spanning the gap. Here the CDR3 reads CASSVPGVEKLFF. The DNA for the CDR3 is TGTGCCAGCAGTGTACCAGGGGTCGAAAAACTGTTTTTT.

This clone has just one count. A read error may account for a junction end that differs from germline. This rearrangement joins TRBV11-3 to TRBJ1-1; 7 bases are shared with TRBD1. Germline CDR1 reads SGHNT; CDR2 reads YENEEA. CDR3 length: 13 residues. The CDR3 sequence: CASSFRGNAEAFF. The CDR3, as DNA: TGTGCCAGCAGCTTCAGGGGGAACGCTGAAGCTTTCTTT.